This T cell receptor beta chain was sequenced for a study of blood T cell repertoires in COVID-19. Overall study: Researchers got acute and convalescent COVID-19 samples from the United States, Italy and Spain. PBMCs, B-cell-depleted T cells, or T cells provided the cDNA or gDNA that made up the material.

TCRdb's copy holds only in-frame clones and misses some; the assay was immunoSEQ multiplex PCR. The data show 95,000 to 100,000 clones, around 90% seen once. This CDR3 spans 16 amino acids. The junction had 7 bases not matched to a gene; V was cut back by 5 bases and J by 0 bases. The germline V gene encodes CDR1 LNHDA and CDR2 SQIVND (reference sequence). The origin of this receptor is a human donor with COVID-19, enrolled during active disease. The donor label of this sample is uncertain. What was sequenced was peripheral blood. V is TRBV19 and J is TRBJ1-5; TRBD1 matches at 7 bases. The CDR3 here is CASSSQGGDSNQPQHF. CDR3 nucleotides: TGTGCCAGTAGTTCGCAGGGGGGAGATAGCAATCAGCCCCAGCATTTT.